The 15 T cell receptor beta chains below were found in one sample sequenced in a study of technical replicates of blood from several donors (dated by TCRdb to about 2017). The library relied on the immunoSEQ multiplex PCR assay. TCRdb holds this immuneACCESS table with in-frame rearrangements only. Some clones are missing; in checked studies, unresolved V genes explain under half, and the rest has no known cause. The sample table lists 70,000 to 85,000 clones, 95% to 96% of them with a count of one. The ten largest make up 0.24% of the sample. Material: T cells isolated from PBMCs. The receptor set was obtained from a human donor in good health.

This clone was recorded only once. J is TRBJ2-1 and V is TRBV6-5, with 9 bases matching TRBD1. CDR3 length equals 15 residues. Germline-derived CDR1 and CDR2 are MNHEY and SVGAGI. Trimming cost V 4 bases and J 2 bases; bases outside gene matches: 3. Here the CDR3 reads CASSFGQGPYNEQFF. The CDR3 coding sequence is TGTGCCAGCAGTTTCGGACAGGGGCCCTACAATGAGCAGTTCTTC.

J is TRBJ1-2 and V is TRBV10-3; perhaps TRBD1 as D (5 bases). The length of the CDR3 is 13 residues. V dropped 2 bases and J dropped 7 bases, with 11 bases sitting between them. Germline V gene sequence: CDR1 ENHRY, CDR2 SYGVKD. This CDR3 is CAISEGRGGGYTF. The CDR3 DNA is TGTGCCATCAGTGAGGGGCGGGGCGGTGGCTACACCTTC.

J is TRBJ2-1 and V is TRBV11-1, with D tentatively TRBD2 (6 bases). CDR3 length: 14 residues. The V end lost 5 bases, the J end lost 9 bases, and 17 bases lay between the germline ends. The germline V gene has CDR1 SGHAT and CDR2 FQDESV (reference sequence). In DNA form, the CDR3 reads TGTGCCAGCAGCGAACTACTACTAGCAAGTGAGCAGTTCTTC. Encoded protein: CASSELLLASEQFF. Full variable domain (missing parts from reference TRBV11-1 and TRBJ2-1): EAEVAQSPRYKITEKSQAVAFWCDPISGHATLYWYRQILGQGPELLVQFQDESVVDDSQLPKDRFSAERLKGVDSTLKIQPAELGDSAMYLCASSELLLASEQFFGPGTRLTVL.

The chain has TRBV28 and TRBJ2-2; 7 bases line up with TRBD1. The junction had 19 bases not matched to a gene; V was cut back by 5 bases and J by 4 bases. Germline values: CDR1 MDHEN, CDR2 SYDVKM. There are 19 residues in the CDR3. The CDR3 sequence is CASSLPTGTDMVGTGELFF. DNA of the CDR3: TGTGCCAGCAGTCTCCCGACAGGGACGGATATGGTGGGCACCGGGGAGCTGTTTTTT.

CDR3 nucleotide sequence: TGTGCCAGTAGTATAGGCCAGGGGGTTAGCTACGAGCAGTACTTC. Protein sequence: CASSIGQGVSYEQYF. The chain couples TRBV19 to TRBJ2-7; 7 bases map to TRBD1. V was clipped by 1 base and J by 3 bases; unmatched bases: 6. Germline CDR1 LNHDA, CDR2 SQIVND (reference sequence). The CDR3 is made up of 15 amino acids.

The V gene is TRBV28, the J gene TRBJ1-1; D unresolved. CDR3 length: 15 residues. V shed 7 bases and J shed 4 bases, with 19 bases lying between them. Per germline, CDR1 MDHEN and CDR2 SYDVKM. DNA for the CDR3: TGTGCCAGCACTTTCCCTTTTAGCGGGCCCACTGAAGCTTTCTTT. This gives the protein CASTFPFSGPTEAFF.

This clone was counted once. CDR3 loop: CASSFGGGPPDTQYF. The CDR3 region has the DNA TGTGCCAGCAGCTTCGGGGGGGGGCCCCCAGATACGCAGTATTTT. The chain links TRBV5-4 to TRBJ2-3; TRBD2 agrees at 8 bases. Germline V gene sequence: CDR1 SGHNT, CDR2 YYREEE (reference sequence). The CDR3 has 15 residues. Trimming took 2 bases from V and 4 from J; bases not matched to a gene: 6.

The rearrangement joins TRBV6-1 to TRBJ1-2, with TRBD1 identical over 8 bases. Germline loops: CDR1 MNHNS, CDR2 SASEGT. The CDR3 consists of 13 residues. J lost 4 bases, V lost 2 bases, and 0 bases had no gene match. This chain's CDR3 is CASSETGGYGYTF. CDR3 bases: TGTGCCAGCAGTGAAACAGGGGGCTATGGCTACACCTTC.

The chain has TRBV5-4 and TRBJ2-7; 12 nucleotides agree with TRBD2. The CDR3 totals 17 residues. V gave up 0 bases and J gave up 1 base; unmatched junction bases: 5. Germline V gene lookup returns CDR1 SGHNT and CDR2 YYREEE (reference sequence). The DNA of the CDR3 is TGTGCCAGCAGCTTGGACGGGACTAGCGGGTTTTCCTACGAGCAGTACTTC. It specifies CASSLDGTSGFSYEQYF.

The genes are TRBV11-2 and TRBJ1-2; no clear D gene. The CDR3 totals 16 residues. V was trimmed by 3 bases and J by 5 bases, leaving 19 bases between them. Germline values: CDR1 SGHAT, CDR2 FQNNGV. CDR3 loop: CASSFDPEGEPYGYTF. CDR3 DNA: TGTGCCAGCAGCTTCGACCCCGAGGGAGAGCCTTATGGCTACACCTTC. The full variable domain, completed using reference TRBV11-2 and TRBJ1-2, is EAGVAQSPRYKIIEKRQSVAFWCNPISGHATLYWYQQILGQGPKLLIQFQNNGVVDDSQLPKDRFSAERLKGVDSTLKIQPAKLEDSAVYLCASSFDPEGEPYGYTFGSGTRLTVV.

The V call is TRBV5-1, the J call TRBJ2-5, with 12 bases that match TRBD1. CDR1 and CDR2 from the germline V gene are SGHRS and YFSETQ. Unmatched junction bases numbered 6, after V lost 4 bases and J lost 5 bases. The CDR3 is 15 residues long. The CDR3 region has the DNA TGCGCCAGCAGCCCCGGGACAGGGGGCGGGGAGACCCAGTACTTC. It translates to CASSPGTGGGETQYF.

The rearrangement links TRBV29-1 to TRBJ2-2; a weak D match, TRBD2 (6 bases). Germline CDR1 reads SQVTM; CDR2 reads ANQGSEA. The length of the CDR3 is 12 residues. The CDR3: CAATRNTGELFF. CDR3 sequence (DNA): TGCGCCGCGACTAGGAACACCGGGGAGCTGTTTTTT.

CDR3 DNA: TGCAGCGTTGCACAGGGGGCAACTGAAGCTTTCTTT. It yields the protein CSVAQGATEAFF. The chain employs TRBV29-1 and TRBJ1-1, with TRBD1 matching over 9 bases. V lost 4 bases, J lost 5 bases, and 2 bases stayed unmatched. This CDR3 contains 12 residues. CDR1 SQVTM and CDR2 ANQGSEA come from the germline V gene.

This rearrangement joins TRBV7-9 to TRBJ1-2, with D unresolved. This CDR3 has 15 amino acids. The germline V and J ends were trimmed by 1 base and 3 bases, with 12 bases remaining between them. CDR1 is SEHNR, CDR2 FQNEAQ, per germline (reference sequence). CDR3 region: CASSLEVWAHYGYTF. For the CDR3, the DNA is TGTGCCAGCAGCTTAGAAGTGTGGGCCCACTATGGCTACACCTTC.

The rearrangement links TRBV20-1 to TRBJ1-1; D unresolved. The CDR3 totals 11 residues. The germline gives CDR1 DFQATT, CDR2 SNEGSKA (reference sequence). In DNA form, the CDR3 reads TGCGGACTGGACTCTAACACTGAAGCTTTCTTT. This codes for CGLDSNTEAFF.